Sequencing of this T cell receptor (beta chain) was carried out in a study of blood T cell repertoires in COVID-19. Study background: Italy, Spain and the United States were the sources of the convalescent and acute COVID-19 samples. PBMCs, B-cell-depleted T cells, or T cells were the source of the cDNA or gDNA that made up the material.

In the authors' workflow: From reference gene primer amplification, estimates of nucleated cell counts were derived. Assay: immunoSEQ multiplex PCR; the TCRdb copy retains only in-frame clones and omits some. V and J calls and clone size are given by that table; D and trimming were obtained from the DNA. The sample shows around 220,000 clones, approximately 78% of them seen only once. The CDR3 has 13 residues. Trimming removed 8 bases from V and 4 bases from J, with 12 bases in between. Germline values: CDR1 MNHEY, CDR2 SVGAGI. One Seattle source followed patients from active infection through their disease course.

The chain combines TRBV6-5 with TRBJ2-1; D might be TRBD2 (5 bases). Sequenced material: peripheral blood. This receptor was taken from a woman aged 80 or over with COVID-19, enrolled during active disease. As DNA, the CDR3 is TGTGCCAGCGTTGAGGGCGGATACAATGAGCAGTTCTTC. Encoded protein: CASVEGGYNEQFF.